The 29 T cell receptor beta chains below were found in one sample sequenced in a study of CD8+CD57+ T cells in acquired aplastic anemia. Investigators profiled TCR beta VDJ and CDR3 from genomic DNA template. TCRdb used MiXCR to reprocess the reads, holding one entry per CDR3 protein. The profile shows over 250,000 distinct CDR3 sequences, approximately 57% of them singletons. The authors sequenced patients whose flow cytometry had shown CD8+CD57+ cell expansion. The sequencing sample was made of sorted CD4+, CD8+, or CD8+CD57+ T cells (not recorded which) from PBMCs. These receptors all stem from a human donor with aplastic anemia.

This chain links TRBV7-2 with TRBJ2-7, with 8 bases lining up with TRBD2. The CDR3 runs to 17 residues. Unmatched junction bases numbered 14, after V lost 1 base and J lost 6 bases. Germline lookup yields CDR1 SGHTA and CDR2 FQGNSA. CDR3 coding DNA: TGTGCCAGCAGCTTAGGTATTGGTGGACTAGCTGGTCGCGAGCAGTACTTC. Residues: CASSLGIGGLAGREQYF. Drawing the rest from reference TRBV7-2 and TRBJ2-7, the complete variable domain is GAGVSQSPSNKVTEKGKDVELRCDPISGHTALYWYRQSLGQGLEFLIYFQGNSAPDKSGLPSDRFSAERTGGSVSTLTIQRTQQEDSAVYLCASSLGIGGLAGREQYFGPGTRLTVT.

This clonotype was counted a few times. The DNA of the CDR3 is TGTGCCAGCAGATCGGGACAGGTCCTTCAGCCCCAGCATTTT. Amino acids: CASRSGQVLQPQHF. This chain joins TRBV12-3 or TRBV12-4 and TRBJ1-5; TRBD1 matches 8 bases. V lost 6 bases and J lost 6; bases outside the gene matches: 7. This CDR3 spans 14 amino acids.

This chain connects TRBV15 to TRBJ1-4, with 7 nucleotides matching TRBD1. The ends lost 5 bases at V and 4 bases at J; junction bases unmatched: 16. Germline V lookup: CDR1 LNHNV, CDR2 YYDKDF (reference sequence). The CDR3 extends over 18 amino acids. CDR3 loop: CATSYCLNTGAGNEKLFF. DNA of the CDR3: TGTGCCACCAGCTACTGTCTGAATACAGGGGCGGGTAATGAAAAACTGTTTTTT. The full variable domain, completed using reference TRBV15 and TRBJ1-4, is DAMVIQNPRYQVTQFGKPVTLSCSQTLNHNVMYWYQQKSSQAPKLLFHYYDKDFNNEADTPDNFQSRRPNTSFCFLDIRSPGLGDTAMYLCATSYCLNTGAGNEKLFFGSGTQLSVL.

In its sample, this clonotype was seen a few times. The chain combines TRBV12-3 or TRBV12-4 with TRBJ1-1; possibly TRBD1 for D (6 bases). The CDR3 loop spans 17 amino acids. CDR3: CASGSKAGTSFLAEAFF. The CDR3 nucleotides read TGTGCTAGTGGTTCCAAGGCCGGGACATCATTCTTGGCTGAAGCTTTCTTT.

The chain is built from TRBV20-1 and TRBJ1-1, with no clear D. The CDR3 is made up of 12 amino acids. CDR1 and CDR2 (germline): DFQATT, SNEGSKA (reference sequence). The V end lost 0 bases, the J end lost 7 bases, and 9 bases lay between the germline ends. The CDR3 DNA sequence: TGCAGTGCTAGAGAAGATGAGCTTGAAGCTTTCTTT. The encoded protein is CSAREDELEAFF.

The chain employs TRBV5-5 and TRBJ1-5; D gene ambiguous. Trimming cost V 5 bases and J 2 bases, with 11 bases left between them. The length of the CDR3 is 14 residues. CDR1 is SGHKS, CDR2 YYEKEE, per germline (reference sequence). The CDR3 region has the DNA TGTGCCAGCAGTATCGACATCGGCAATCAGCCCCAGCATTTT. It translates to CASSIDIGNQPQHF.

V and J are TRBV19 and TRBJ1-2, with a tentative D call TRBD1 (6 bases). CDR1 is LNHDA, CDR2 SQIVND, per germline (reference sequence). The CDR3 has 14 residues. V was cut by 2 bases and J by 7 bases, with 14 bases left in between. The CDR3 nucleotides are TGTGCCAGTAGTATAAGTCAGGGGATTATTGGCTACACCTTC. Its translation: CASSISQGIIGYTF.

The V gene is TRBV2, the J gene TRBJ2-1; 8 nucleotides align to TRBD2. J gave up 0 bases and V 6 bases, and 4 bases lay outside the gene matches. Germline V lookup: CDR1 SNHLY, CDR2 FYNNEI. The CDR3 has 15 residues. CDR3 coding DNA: TGTGCCAGCAGCGGGGGGGGGACCTCCTACAATGAGCAGTTCTTC. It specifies CASSGGGTSYNEQFF.

This CDR3 is CASSQEGMNTEAFF. DNA of the CDR3: TGCGCCAGCAGCCAAGAGGGGATGAACACTGAAGCTTTCTTT. The chain carries TRBV4-1 and TRBJ1-1; no firm D call. The germline V gene has CDR1 MGHRA and CDR2 YSYEKL. Trimming took 0 bases from V and 0 from J, leaving 5 bases between them. This CDR3 region has 14 residues.

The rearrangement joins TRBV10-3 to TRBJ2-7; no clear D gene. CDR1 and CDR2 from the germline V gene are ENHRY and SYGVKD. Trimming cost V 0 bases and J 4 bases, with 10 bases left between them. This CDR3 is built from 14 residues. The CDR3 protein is CAISESFGVYEQYF. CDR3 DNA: TGTGCCATCAGTGAGTCTTTTGGTGTGTACGAGCAGTACTTC.

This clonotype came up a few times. Here the CDR3 reads CAISEGGVNEQFF. The CDR3, as DNA: TGTGCCATCAGTGAGGGGGGGGTTAATGAGCAGTTCTTC. The V and J genes are TRBV10-3 and TRBJ2-1, with TRBD2 matching over 7 bases. CDR1 is ENHRY, CDR2 SYGVKD, per germline. V gave up 2 bases and J gave up 7 bases; unmatched junction bases: 2. The CDR3 contains 13 residues.

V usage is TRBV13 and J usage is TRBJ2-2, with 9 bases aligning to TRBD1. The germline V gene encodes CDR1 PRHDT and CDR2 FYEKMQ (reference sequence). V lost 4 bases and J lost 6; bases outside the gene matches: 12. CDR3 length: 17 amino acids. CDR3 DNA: TGTGCCAGCAGCTCCCAGAGGGACAGGGTTCGATCCGGGGAGCTGTTTTTT. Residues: CASSSQRDRVRSGELFF.

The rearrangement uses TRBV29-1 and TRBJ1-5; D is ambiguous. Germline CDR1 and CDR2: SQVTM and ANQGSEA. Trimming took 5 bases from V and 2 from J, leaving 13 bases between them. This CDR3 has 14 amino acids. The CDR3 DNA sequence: TGCAGCGTTTCAGATGGGAATGGCAATCAGCCCCAGCATTTT. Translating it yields CSVSDGNGNQPQHF.

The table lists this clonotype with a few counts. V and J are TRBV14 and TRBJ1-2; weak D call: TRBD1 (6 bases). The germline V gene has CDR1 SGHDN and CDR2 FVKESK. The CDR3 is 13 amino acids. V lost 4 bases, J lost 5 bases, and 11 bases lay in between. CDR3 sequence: CASSLQGTYGYTF. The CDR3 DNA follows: TGTGCCAGCAGCCTGCAGGGGACTTATGGCTACACCTTC.

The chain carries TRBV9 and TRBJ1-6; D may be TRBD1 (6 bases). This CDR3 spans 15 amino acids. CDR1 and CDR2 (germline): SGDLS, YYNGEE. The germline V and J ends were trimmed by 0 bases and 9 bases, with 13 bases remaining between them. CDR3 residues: CASSVDQGRGSPLHF. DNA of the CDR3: TGTGCCAGCAGCGTAGATCAGGGCAGGGGTTCACCCCTCCACTTT. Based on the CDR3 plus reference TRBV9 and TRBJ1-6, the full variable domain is DSGVTQTPKHLITATGQRVTLRCSPRSGDLSVYWYQQSLDQGLQFLIQYYNGEERAKGNILERFSAQQFPDLHSELNLSSLELGDSALYFCASSVDQGRGSPLHFGNGTRLTVT.

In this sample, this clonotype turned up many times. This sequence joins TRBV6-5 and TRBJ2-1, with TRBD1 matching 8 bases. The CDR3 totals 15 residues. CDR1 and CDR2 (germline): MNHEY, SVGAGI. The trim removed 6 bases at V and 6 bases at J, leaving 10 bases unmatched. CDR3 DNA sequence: TGTGCCAGCAGGAAGGGACAGGTTGGACCCAATGAGCAGTTCTTC. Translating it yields CASRKGQVGPNEQFF.

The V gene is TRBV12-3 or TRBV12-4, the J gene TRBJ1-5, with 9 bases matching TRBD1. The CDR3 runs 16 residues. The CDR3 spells CASGLVLGTGNQPQHF. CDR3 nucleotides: TGTGCTAGTGGTTTGGTACTGGGGACAGGGAATCAGCCCCAGCATTTT.

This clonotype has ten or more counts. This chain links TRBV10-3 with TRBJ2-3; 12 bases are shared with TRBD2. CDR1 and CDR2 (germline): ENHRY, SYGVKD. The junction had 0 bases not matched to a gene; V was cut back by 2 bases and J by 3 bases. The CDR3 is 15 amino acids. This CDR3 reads CAISEGLAGTDTQYF. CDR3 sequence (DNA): TGTGCCATCAGTGAGGGACTAGCGGGGACAGATACGCAGTATTTT.

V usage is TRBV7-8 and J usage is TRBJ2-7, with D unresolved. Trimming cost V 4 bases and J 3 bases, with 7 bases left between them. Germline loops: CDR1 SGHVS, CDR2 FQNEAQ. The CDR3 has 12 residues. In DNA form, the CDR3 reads TGTGCCAGCAGCTCTTCCTACTACGAGCAGTACTTC. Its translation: CASSSSYYEQYF.

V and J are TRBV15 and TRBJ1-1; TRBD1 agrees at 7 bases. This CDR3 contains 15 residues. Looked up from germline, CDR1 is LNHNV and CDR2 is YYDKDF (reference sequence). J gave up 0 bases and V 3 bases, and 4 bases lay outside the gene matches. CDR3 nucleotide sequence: TGTGCCACCAGCAGTCTAACAGGGGTGAACACTGAAGCTTTCTTT. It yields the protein CATSSLTGVNTEAFF.

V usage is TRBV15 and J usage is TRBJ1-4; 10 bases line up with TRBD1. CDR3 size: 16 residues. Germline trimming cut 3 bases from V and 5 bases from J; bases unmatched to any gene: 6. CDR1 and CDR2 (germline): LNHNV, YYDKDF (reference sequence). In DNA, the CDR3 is TGTGCCACCAGCAGGGTCCCGGGACAGGGGAATGAAAAACTGTTTTTT. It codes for CATSRVPGQGNEKLFF.

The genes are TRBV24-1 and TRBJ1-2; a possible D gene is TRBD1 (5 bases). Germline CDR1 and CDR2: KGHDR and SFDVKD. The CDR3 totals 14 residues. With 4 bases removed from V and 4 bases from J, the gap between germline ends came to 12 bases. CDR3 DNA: TGTGCCACCAGTGAGGCGGGACCGGCCTATGGCTACACCTTC. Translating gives CATSEAGPAYGYTF.

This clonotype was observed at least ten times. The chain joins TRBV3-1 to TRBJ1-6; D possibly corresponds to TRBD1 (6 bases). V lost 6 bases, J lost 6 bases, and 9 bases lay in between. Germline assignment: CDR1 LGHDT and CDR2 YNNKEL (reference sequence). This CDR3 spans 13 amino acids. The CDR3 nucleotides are TGTGCCAGCAGAAGGACAGTTAATTCACCCCTCCACTTT. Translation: CASRRTVNSPLHF.

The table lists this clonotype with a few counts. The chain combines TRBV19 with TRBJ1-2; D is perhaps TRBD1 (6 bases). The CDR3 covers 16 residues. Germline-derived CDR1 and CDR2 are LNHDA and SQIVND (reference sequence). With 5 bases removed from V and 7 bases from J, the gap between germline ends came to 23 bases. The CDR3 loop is CASSFPIPRGAGGYTF. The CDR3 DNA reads TGTGCCAGTAGTTTCCCCATTCCTAGGGGGGCTGGTGGCTACACCTTC.

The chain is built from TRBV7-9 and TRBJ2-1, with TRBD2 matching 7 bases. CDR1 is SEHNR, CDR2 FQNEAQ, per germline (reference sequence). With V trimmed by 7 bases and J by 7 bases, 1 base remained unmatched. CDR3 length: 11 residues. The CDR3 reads CASTGGNEQFF. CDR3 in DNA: TGTGCCAGCACCGGGGGGAATGAGCAGTTCTTC.

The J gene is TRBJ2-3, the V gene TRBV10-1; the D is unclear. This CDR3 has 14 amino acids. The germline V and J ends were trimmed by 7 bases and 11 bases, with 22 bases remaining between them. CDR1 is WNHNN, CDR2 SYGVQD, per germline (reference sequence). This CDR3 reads CASKSGWRPSEQYF. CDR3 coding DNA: TGCGCCAGCAAGTCAGGCTGGCGCCCAAGCGAGCAGTATTTT.

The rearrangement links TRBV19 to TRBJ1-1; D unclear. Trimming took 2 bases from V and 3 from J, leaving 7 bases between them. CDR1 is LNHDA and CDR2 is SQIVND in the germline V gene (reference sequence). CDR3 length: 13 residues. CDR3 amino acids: CASSIPGHTEAFF. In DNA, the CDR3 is TGTGCCAGTAGTATACCAGGTCACACTGAAGCTTTCTTT.

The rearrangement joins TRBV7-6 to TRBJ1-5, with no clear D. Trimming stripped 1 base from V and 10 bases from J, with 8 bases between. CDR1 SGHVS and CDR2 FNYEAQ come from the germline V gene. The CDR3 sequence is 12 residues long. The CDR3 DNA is TGTGCCAGCAGCTTAGGGATTAATCCCCAGCATTTT. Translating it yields CASSLGINPQHF.

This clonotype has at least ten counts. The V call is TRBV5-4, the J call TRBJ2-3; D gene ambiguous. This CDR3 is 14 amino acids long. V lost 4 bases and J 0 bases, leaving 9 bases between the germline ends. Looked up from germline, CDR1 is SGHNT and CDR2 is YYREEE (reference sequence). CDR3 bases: TGTGCCAGCAGCCTCAGTCAGAGCACAGATACGCAGTATTTT. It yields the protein CASSLSQSTDTQYF.